This TCR beta chain was obtained from a study of blood T cell repertoires in COVID-19 (dated by TCRdb to the early 2020s). Study-level background: Samples covering the acute and convalescent phases of COVID-19 were provided by collaborators in the United States, Italy and Spain. Samples came from the ongoing ImmuneRACE study (first 160 participants) plus 1,254 subjects from 6 global collaborators. The material from the prospective study consisted of cDNA or gDNA derived from T cells, B-cell-depleted T cells, or PBMCs. Deeply sampled blood TCRbeta repertoires from subjects exposed to, actively infected with, or recovered from COVID-19 were included in the dataset. Where available, HLA class I and class II types were taken from metadata supplied by the sample provider and were not determined by assay-based typing. Nearly every sample came with metadata listing a de-identified subject ID, COVID-19 status, age in years and sex. The repertoires were released in a freely available public database meant as a resource for research on the immune response to SARS-CoV-2. General study outcomes and caveats: The amount of clinical and demographic metadata varied by source and participant and was provided uncurated.

Points on this clone: What antigen it recognizes has not been identified. Base qualities are not recorded, but no much larger clone differs from it by a single base.

Based on the germline V gene, the CDR1 and CDR2 sequences are MNHEY and SVGAGI. From the cysteine through the phenylalanine, the CDR3 covers 16 amino acids. The CDR3 DNA has 48 bases and is translated from base 1. V is cut back by 2 bases and J by 10 bases, with 12 bases in the junction unmatched. Each collaborating institution followed its own protocols to collect whole blood in K2EDTA tubes. Collaborator samples were shipped for TCRbeta analysis as frozen whole blood, isolated PBMCs, or DNA extracted from either sample type. The immunoSEQ Assay, a bias-controlled multiplex PCR, was used to amplify TCRbeta CDR3 regions from genomic DNA. The original methods were these. The number of nucleated cells in each sample was estimated by amplification of reference gene primers within the assay. To quantify the absolute abundance of each unique TCRbeta CDR3 rearrangement, sequence reads were collapsed and filtered. Productive Simpson clonality was computed per sample as the square root of Simpson's diversity index over productive rearrangements. In its TCRdb copy, this immuneACCESS table keeps in-frame sequences only and misses some clones. Where compared with another copy, unresolved V genes explain less than half of these, and the others have no known cause. D and trimming come from the DNA, and the V and J calls and clone size come from that table. The sample table shows some 100,000 clones, and more than 75% are seen once. The ten largest make up roughly 25% of the sample.

The TCR comes from a human donor in a cohort sampled during active COVID-19. Sequencing was done on a sample of peripheral blood. Here the chain combines TRBV6-5 and TRBJ2-1; 9 bases in between match TRBD2. The nucleotides read TGTGCCAGCAGTTACCGCGGGGGACTAGCCGTTGGAGAGCAGTTCTTC. Translated, it gives CASSYRGGLAVGEQFF.